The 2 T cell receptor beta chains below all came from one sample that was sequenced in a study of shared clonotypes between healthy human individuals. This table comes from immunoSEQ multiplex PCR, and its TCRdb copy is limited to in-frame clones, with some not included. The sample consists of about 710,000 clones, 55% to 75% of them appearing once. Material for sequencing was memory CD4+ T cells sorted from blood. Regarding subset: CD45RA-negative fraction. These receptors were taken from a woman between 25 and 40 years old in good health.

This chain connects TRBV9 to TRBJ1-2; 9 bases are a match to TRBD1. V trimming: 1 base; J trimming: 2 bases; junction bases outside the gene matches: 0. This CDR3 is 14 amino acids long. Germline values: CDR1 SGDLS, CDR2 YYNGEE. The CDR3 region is CASSVTGGNYGYTF. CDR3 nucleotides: TGTGCCAGCAGCGTAACAGGGGGCAACTATGGCTACACCTTC.

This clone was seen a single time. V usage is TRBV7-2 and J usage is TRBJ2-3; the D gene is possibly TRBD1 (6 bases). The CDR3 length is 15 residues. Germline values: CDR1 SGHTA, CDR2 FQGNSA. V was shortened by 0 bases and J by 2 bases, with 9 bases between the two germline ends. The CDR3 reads CASSLAGGPTDTQYF. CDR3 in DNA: TGTGCCAGCAGCTTAGCAGGGGGACCCACAGATACGCAGTATTTT.